This TCR beta chain came from a study of technical replicates of blood from several donors. Assay: immunoSEQ multiplex PCR; the TCRdb copy retains only in-frame clones and omits some. The repertoire holds about 88,000 clones, 95% seen once, with 0.34% in the top ten. This CDR3 comprises 13 residues. V was shortened by 4 bases and J by 3 bases, with 10 bases between the two germline ends. Germline-derived CDR1 and CDR2 are SGHTA and FQGNSA. Sequenced sample: T cells isolated from PBMCs. The gene calls are TRBV7-2 and TRBJ2-7; no firm D call. This receptor was taken from a human donor in good health. The CDR3 spells CASSSPPRYEQYF. The CDR3 nucleotides are TGTGCCAGCAGCTCCCCTCCCCGCTACGAGCAGTACTTC.